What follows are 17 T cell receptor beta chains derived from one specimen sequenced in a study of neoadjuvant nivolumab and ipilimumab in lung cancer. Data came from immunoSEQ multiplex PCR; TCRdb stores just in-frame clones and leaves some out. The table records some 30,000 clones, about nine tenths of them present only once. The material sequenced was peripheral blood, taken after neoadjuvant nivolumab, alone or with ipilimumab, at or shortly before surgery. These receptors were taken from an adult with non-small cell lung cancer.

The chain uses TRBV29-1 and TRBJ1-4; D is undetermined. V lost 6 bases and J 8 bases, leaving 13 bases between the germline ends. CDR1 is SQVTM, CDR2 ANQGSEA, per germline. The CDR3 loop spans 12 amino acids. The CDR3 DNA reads TGCAGCGTCCGGTACTGGGGAGAAAAACTGTTTTTT. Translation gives CSVRYWGEKLFF.

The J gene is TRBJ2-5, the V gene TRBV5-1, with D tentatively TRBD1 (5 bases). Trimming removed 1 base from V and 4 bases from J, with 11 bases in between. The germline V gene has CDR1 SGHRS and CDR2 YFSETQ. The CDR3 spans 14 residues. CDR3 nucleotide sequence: TGCGCCAGCAGCTTGTTAGGGGTGCGAGAGACCCAGTACTTC. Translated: CASSLLGVRETQYF.

CDR3 sequence (DNA): TGTGCCAGCAAACAGGCGCCAGCTAACTATGGCTACACCTTC. Encoded protein: CASKQAPANYGYTF. The rearrangement links TRBV2 to TRBJ1-2; tentative D call: TRBD1 (5 bases). Looked up from germline, CDR1 is SNHLY and CDR2 is FYNNEI. Trimming took off 7 bases at V and 0 bases at J, with 12 bases between the two ends. This CDR3 region has 14 residues.

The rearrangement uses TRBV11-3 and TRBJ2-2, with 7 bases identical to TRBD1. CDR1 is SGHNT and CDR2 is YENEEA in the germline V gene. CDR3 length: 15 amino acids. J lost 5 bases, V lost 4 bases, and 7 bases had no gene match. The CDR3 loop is CASSSTGSRTGELFF. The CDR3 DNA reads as TGTGCCAGCAGCTCGACAGGGAGTAGGACCGGGGAGCTGTTTTTT. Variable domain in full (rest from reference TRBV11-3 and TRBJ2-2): EAGVVQSPRYKIIEKKQPVAFWCNPISGHNTLYWYLQNLGQGPELLIRYENEEAVDDSQLPKDRFSAERLKGVDSTLKIQPAELGDSAVYLCASSSTGSRTGELFFGEGSRLTVL.

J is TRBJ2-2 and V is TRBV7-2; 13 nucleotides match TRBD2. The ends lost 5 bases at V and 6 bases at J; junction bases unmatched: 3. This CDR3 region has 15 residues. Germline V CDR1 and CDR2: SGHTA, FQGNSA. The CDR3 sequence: CASSLGLAGAGELFF. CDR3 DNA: TGTGCCAGCAGCCTAGGACTAGCGGGGGCCGGGGAGCTGTTTTTT.

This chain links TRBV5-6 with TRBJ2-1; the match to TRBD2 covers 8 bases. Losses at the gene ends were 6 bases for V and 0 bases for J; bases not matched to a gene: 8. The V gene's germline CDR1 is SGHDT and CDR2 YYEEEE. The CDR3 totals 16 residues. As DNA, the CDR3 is TGTGCCAGCAACGTCGGGGGGGGGCCCTCCTACAATGAGCAGTTCTTC. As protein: CASNVGGGPSYNEQFF. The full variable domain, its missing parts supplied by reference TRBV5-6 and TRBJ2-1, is DAGVTQSPTHLIKTRGQQVTLRCSPKSGHDTVSWYQQALGQGPQFIFQYYEEEERQRGNFPDRFSGHQFPNYSSELNVNALLLGDSALYLCASNVGGGPSYNEQFFGPGTRLTVL.

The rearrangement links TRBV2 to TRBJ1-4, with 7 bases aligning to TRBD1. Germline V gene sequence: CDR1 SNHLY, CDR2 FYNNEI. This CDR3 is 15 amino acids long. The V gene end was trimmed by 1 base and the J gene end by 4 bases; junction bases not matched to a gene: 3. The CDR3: CASSEGGQLNEKLFF. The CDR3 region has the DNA TGTGCCAGCAGTGAAGGGGGACAGCTTAATGAAAAACTGTTTTTT.

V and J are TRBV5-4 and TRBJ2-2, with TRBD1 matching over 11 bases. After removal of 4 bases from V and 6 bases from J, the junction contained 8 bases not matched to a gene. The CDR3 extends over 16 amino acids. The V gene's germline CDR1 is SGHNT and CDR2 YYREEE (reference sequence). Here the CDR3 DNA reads TGTGCCAGCAGCCCCCTCGGGACAGGGGGAGCCGGGGAGCTGTTTTTT. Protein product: CASSPLGTGGAGELFF.

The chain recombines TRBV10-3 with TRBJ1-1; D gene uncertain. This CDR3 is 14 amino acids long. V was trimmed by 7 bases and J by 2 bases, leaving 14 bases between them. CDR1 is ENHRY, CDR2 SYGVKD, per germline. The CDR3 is CAITQSTANTEAFF. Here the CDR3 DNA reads TGTGCCATCACTCAATCGACCGCAAACACTGAAGCTTTCTTT.

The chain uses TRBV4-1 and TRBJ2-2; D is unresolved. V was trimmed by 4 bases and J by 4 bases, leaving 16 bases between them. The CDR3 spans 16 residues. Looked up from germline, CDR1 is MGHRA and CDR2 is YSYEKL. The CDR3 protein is CASSPGQARSTGELFF. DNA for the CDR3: TGCGCCAGCAGCCCCGGGCAGGCCAGGAGCACCGGGGAGCTGTTTTTT.

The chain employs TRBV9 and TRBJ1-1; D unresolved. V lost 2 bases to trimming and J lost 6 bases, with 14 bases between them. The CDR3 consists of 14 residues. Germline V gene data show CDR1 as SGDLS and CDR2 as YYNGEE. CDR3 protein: CASSVGDPAPEAFF. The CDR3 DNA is TGTGCCAGCAGCGTGGGCGACCCGGCCCCTGAAGCTTTCTTT.

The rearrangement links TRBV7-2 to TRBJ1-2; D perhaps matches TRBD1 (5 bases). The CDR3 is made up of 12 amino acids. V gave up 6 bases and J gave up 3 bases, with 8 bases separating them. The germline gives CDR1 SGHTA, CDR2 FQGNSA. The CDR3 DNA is TGTGCCAGCAGGGGACGGGACTATGGCTACACCTTC. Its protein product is CASRGRDYGYTF.

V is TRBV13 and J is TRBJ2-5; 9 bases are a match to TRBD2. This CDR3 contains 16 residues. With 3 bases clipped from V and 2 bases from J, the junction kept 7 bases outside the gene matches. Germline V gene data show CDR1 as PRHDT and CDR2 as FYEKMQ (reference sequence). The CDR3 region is CASSFLAGGHQETQYF. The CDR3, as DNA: TGTGCCAGCAGCTTCTTGGCGGGGGGGCATCAAGAGACCCAGTACTTC.

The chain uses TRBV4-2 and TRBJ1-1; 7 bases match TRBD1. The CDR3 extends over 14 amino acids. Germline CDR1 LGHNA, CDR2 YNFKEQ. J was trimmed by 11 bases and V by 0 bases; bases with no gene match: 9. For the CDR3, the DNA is TGTGCCAGCAGCCAAGATCGAGGGCAGGGGGGGGCTTTCTTT. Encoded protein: CASSQDRGQGGAFF.

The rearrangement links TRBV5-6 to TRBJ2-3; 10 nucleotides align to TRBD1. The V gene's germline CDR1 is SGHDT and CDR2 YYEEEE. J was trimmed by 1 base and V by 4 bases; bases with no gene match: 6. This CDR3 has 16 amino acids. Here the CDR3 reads CASSPDRGGGTDTQYF. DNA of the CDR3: TGTGCCAGCAGCCCGGACAGGGGGGGTGGCACAGATACGCAGTATTTT.

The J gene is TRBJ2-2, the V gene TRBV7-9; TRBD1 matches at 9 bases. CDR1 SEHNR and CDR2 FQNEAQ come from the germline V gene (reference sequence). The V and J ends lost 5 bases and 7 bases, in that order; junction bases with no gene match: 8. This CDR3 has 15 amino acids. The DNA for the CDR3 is TGTGCCAGCAGCCCAAGGACAGGGGTTCACGGGGAGCTGTTTTTT. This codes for CASSPRTGVHGELFF.

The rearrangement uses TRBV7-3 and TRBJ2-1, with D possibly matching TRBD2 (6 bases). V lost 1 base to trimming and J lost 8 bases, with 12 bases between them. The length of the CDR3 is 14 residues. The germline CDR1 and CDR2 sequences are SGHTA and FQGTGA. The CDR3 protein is CASSLIPWGDEQFF. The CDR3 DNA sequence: TGTGCCAGCAGCTTAATCCCCTGGGGGGATGAGCAGTTCTTC.